This T cell receptor (beta chain) was recovered during a study of blood T cell repertoires in COVID-19. A remark on this clone: The germline gene is not matched at one end of the junction; a read error may be the cause.

The assay was immunoSEQ multiplex PCR, and TCRdb's table has in-frame clones only and misses some. The sample lists about 270,000 clones, 70% to 85% occurring once. The germline CDR1 and CDR2 sequences are SSHAT and FNYEAQ (reference sequence). The CDR3 contains 16 residues. The TCR sequence derives from a human donor with COVID-19, enrolled during active disease. The donor label of this sample is uncertain. The sample was peripheral blood. The rearrangement joins TRBV7-7 to TRBJ2-3; 7 nucleotides agree with TRBD1. The CDR3, as DNA: TGTGCTAGCAGCCTCCGGACAGGTGGGAGCACAGATACGCAGTATTTT. This sequence encodes CASSLRTGGSTDTQYF.